Listed below are T cell receptor beta chains from one sample, sequenced in a study of T-cell memory formation after mild COVID-19. MiXCR was run by TCRdb on the 5' RACE reads, yielding one entry per CDR3 protein. Of 300,000 to 400,000 distinct CDR3 sequences listed, 25% to 30% are singletons. The sample consisted of PBMCs or a T cell subset sorted from them (not recorded which). The origin of the receptors is an adult woman who had mild COVID-19 (a few samples of this study predate the infection). Cell type and time point are not known. The CDR3 runs from the conserved cysteine through the conserved F or W. A D gene is named only where the DNA matches it firmly. Not all rows give a size; the values are once, few, many and, for expanded clones, a class.

d_gene	v_gene	j_gene	abundance	len	CDR3aa	CDR3nt
NA	TRBV11-2	TRBJ1-2	NA	16	CASSLDPGHRNYGYTF	TGTGCCAGCAGCTTAGACCCGGGACACCGAAACTATGGCTACACCTTC
TRBD2	TRBV7-9	TRBJ2-5	many	15	CASRAHGLVGETQYF	TGTGCCAGCAGGGCACACGGACTAGTAGGAGAGACCCAGTACTTC
NA	TRBV7-9	TRBJ1-3	many	12	CASSLTGNTIYF	TGTGCCAGCAGCCTGACAGGAAACACCATATATTTT
NA	TRBV5-6	TRBJ1-2	NA	15	CASSLESGVAYGYTF	TGTGCCAGCAGCTTGGAATCAGGGGTGGCCTATGGCTACACCTTC
NA	TRBV12-3/TRBV12-4	TRBJ1-5	NA	13	CASSFEKPQPQHF	TGTGCCAGCAGTTTCGAAAAACCCCAGCCCCAGCATTTT
TRBD1	TRBV5-5	TRBJ1-1	NA	16	CASSSYRDRGNTEAFF	TGTGCCAGCAGCTCGTACCGGGACAGGGGGAACACTGAAGCTTTCTTT
NA	TRBV20-1	TRBJ2-1	few	12	CSATGTPNEQFF	TGCAGTGCTACCGGGACTCCTAATGAGCAGTTCTTC
NA	TRBV20-1	TRBJ1-2	few	14	CSASVRGGNYGYTF	TGCAGTGCTAGTGTGCGGGGCGGGAACTATGGCTACACCTTC
TRBD2	TRBV7-3	TRBJ2-1	few	15	CASSSLAGVGNEQFF	TGTGCCAGCAGCTCCCTAGCGGGAGTGGGGAATGAGCAGTTCTTC
TRBD2	TRBV29-1	TRBJ2-7	many	15	CSVGPGGGFLYEQYF	TGCAGCGTTGGCCCGGGGGGAGGTTTTCTCTACGAGCAGTACTTC
NA	TRBV5-1	TRBJ1-2	NA	16	CASSLAQGTVNYGYTF	TGCGCCAGCAGCTTGGCCCAGGGCACCGTCAACTATGGCTACACCTTC
TRBD2	TRBV7-8	TRBJ2-2	few	16	CASSLGLAGTTGELFF	TGTGCCAGCAGCTTAGGGCTAGCGGGGACCACCGGGGAGCTGTTTTTT
TRBD1	TRBV7-2	TRBJ2-7	many	14	CASSSRQGSYEQYF	TGTGCCAGCAGCTCCCGACAGGGTTCCTACGAGCAGTACTTC
NA	TRBV7-2	TRBJ1-1	NA	14	CASSPGPQNTEAFF	TGTGCCAGCAGCCCAGGTCCGCAGAACACTGAAGCTTTCTTT
NA	TRBV5-1	TRBJ1-6	few	14	CASSFDSTNSPLHF	TGCGCCAGCAGCTTTGACAGCACTAATTCACCCCTCCACTTT
TRBD2	TRBV7-9	TRBJ2-5	few	15	CASSPPATSVETQYF	TGTGCCAGCAGCCCCCCAGCCACTAGCGTTGAGACCCAGTACTTC
NA	TRBV19	TRBJ2-3	few	16	CASSFLLGASTDTQYF	TGTGCCAGTAGTTTCCTCCTGGGGGCTAGCACAGATACGCAGTATTTT
NA	TRBV20-1	TRBJ1-5	few	16	CSATAKGDYSNQPQHF	TGCAGTGCTACGGCAAAGGGTGACTATAGCAATCAGCCCCAGCATTTT
NA	TRBV5-5	TRBJ1-1	NA	15	CASSLGKAANTEAFF	TGTGCCAGCAGCTTGGGGAAGGCGGCCAACACTGAAGCTTTCTTT
NA	TRBV3-1	TRBJ1-2	NA	13	CASSQGFTRGYTF	TGTGCCAGCAGCCAAGGCTTCACTCGCGGCTACACCTTC
NA	TRBV5-1	TRBJ2-3	NA	16	CASSWRGQGEGDTQYF	TGCGCCAGCAGCTGGCGGGGCCAGGGGGAAGGGGATACGCAGTATTTT
NA	TRBV12-3/TRBV12-4	TRBJ2-5	NA	17	CASSSQILGGQLETQYF	TGTGCCAGCAGTTCTCAAATTTTGGGGGGACAATTGGAGACCCAGTACTTC
NA	TRBV29-1	TRBJ2-1	once	15	CSVEIYWGAYNEQFF	TGCAGCGTTGAAATCTACTGGGGTGCCTACAATGAGCAGTTCTTC
TRBD2	TRBV20-1	TRBJ2-5	few	16	CSARTSGGTLQETQYF	TGCAGTGCTAGGACTAGCGGGGGGACGCTCCAAGAGACCCAGTACTTC
NA	TRBV19	TRBJ2-4	NA	15	CASSMGRPGGNIQYF	TGTGCCAGTAGTATGGGACGGCCCGGGGGAAACATTCAGTACTTC
TRBD2	TRBV4-3	TRBJ2-7	few	19	CASSSQGSTGLAGDYEQYF	TGCGCCAGCAGCTCCCAGGGGTCGACGGGACTAGCGGGAGACTACGAGCAGTACTTC
TRBD1	TRBV6-1	TRBJ2-1	NA	16	CASSEEGTGFYNEQFF	TGTGCCAGCAGCGAGGAGGGGACAGGGTTCTACAATGAGCAGTTCTTC
NA	TRBV7-2	TRBJ2-3	few	13	CASSTPGILKQYF	TGTGCCAGCAGCACCCCCGGAATTTTGAAGCAGTATTTT
NA	TRBV10-3	TRBJ2-7	NA	14	CAIKPTQGTYEQYF	TGTGCCATCAAGCCGACTCAAGGGACCTACGAGCAGTACTTC
NA	TRBV20-1	TRBJ2-3	NA	16	CSARVGPLGYTDTQYF	TGCAGTGCTAGAGTGGGCCCGTTGGGCTACACAGATACGCAGTATTTT
NA	TRBV5-1	TRBJ2-5	many	12	CASSLDLETQYF	TGCGCCAGCAGCTTGGATCTAGAGACCCAGTACTTC
NA	TRBV15	TRBJ1-5	few	13	CATSRVQGDPQHF	TGTGCCACCAGCAGGGTACAGGGCGACCCCCAGCATTTT
TRBD2	TRBV20-1	TRBJ2-7	NA	15	CSARASGGSSYEQYF	TGCAGTGCTAGGGCTAGCGGGGGGTCGTCCTACGAGCAGTACTTC
NA	TRBV12-3/TRBV12-4	TRBJ1-2	NA	13	CASSLASNYGYTF	TGTGCCAGCAGTTTAGCCAGTAACTATGGCTACACCTTC
TRBD2	TRBV9	TRBJ2-2	few	16	CASSGTTSVGGGELFF	TGTGCCAGCAGCGGGACAACTAGCGTAGGCGGCGGGGAGCTGTTTTTT
NA	TRBV28	TRBJ1-1	NA	17	CASSLSAGAGGNTEAFF	TGTGCCAGCAGTTTAAGTGCGGGGGCTGGGGGGAACACTGAAGCTTTCTTT
TRBD1	TRBV6-5	TRBJ2-3	NA	14	CASSYGQAKDTQYF	TGTGCCAGCAGTTATGGACAGGCCAAGGATACGCAGTATTTT
NA	TRBV5-5	TRBJ2-1	NA	16	CASSLAAVYSYNEQFF	TGTGCCAGCAGCTTGGCCGCAGTTTATTCCTACAATGAGCAGTTCTTC
TRBD1	TRBV20-1	TRBJ1-1	NA	16	CSARVRARDRNTEAFF	TGCAGTGCTAGGGTGCGGGCCAGGGACAGGAACACTGAAGCTTTCTTT
NA	TRBV7-2	TRBJ2-3	NA	14	CASSFAPSTDTQYF	TGTGCCAGCAGCTTCGCGCCTAGCACAGATACGCAGTATTTT
NA	TRBV19	TRBJ2-4	NA	13	CASSIDLSLHLFF	TGTGCCAGTAGTATAGATTTATCGCTTCACCTCTTCTTC
TRBD2	TRBV7-3	TRBJ2-2	once	14	CASSSGLAAGELFF	TGTGCCAGCAGCTCGGGACTAGCAGCCGGGGAGCTGTTTTTT
TRBD1	TRBV5-1	TRBJ1-5	few	15	CASSLDSGGEQPQHF	TGCGCCAGCAGCTTGGATTCAGGGGGCGAACAGCCCCAGCATTTT
TRBD1	TRBV12-3/TRBV12-4	TRBJ1-4	NA	13	CASSRTGPEKLFF	TGTGCCAGCAGTAGGACAGGGCCAGAAAAACTGTTTTTT
TRBD1	TRBV7-9	TRBJ1-1	many	14	CASSRDRANTEAFF	TGTGCCAGCAGCCGGGACAGAGCGAACACTGAAGCTTTCTTT